The clone carrying this T cell receptor beta chain was seen a single time. The length of the CDR3 is 14 residues. V lost 8 bases, J lost 2 bases, and 15 bases lay in between. CDR1 and CDR2 from the germline V gene are MDHEN and SYDVKM. This record belongs to a study of control samples from healthy donors and cancer patients. Only in-frame clones appear in the TCRdb table, and some are missing; sequencing was by immunoSEQ multiplex PCR. The sample has around 29,000 clones, around three quarters seen once. This sequence originates from a man in his fifties or sixties with head and neck cancer. This chain uses TRBV28 with TRBJ1-1, with no clear D. The sequenced material came from PBMCs. The CDR3 DNA reads as TGTGCCAGCGGGGTTGGGAATATTAACACTGAAGCTTTCTTT. Its protein is CASGVGNINTEAFF.